This T cell receptor (beta chain) was retrieved from a study of T cell changes during pregnancy in multiple sclerosis. TCRdb keeps only in-frame clones here, not all; method: immunoSEQ multiplex PCR. The sample has over 40,000 clones, over 75% seen once. V lost 6 bases and J lost 0, with 8 bases in between. This CDR3 region has 14 residues. Looked up from germline, CDR1 is MNHNS and CDR2 is SASEGT. This chain joins TRBV6-1 and TRBJ2-2; D possibly corresponds to TRBD1 (6 bases). The sequences come from peripheral blood, collected in the first trimester of pregnancy. The TCR comes from a female donor in good health, enrolled as a control in a pregnancy study. CDR3 sequence reads: CASSWTANTGELFF. CDR3 sequence (DNA): TGTGCCAGCAGCTGGACAGCGAACACCGGGGAGCTGTTTTTT.